These T cell receptor beta chains were read from a single sample in a study of glioma-infiltrating T cells after dendritic cell vaccination. This table comes from immunoSEQ multiplex PCR, and its TCRdb copy is limited to in-frame clones, with some not included. The table lists about 49,000 clones, 85% of them singletons. Sequences were derived from blood, sampled before dendritic cell vaccination. Receptors originate from a human donor with glioblastoma. Both conserved end residues are part of each CDR3. Fields, in order: clone size, J gene, D gene, V gene, CDR3 DNA, CDR3 protein. D genes are given only for firm matches. Where a row states a size, it is once, few, many or the class of an expanded clone; other rows omit it.

>once|TRBJ1-5|.|TRBV30
TGTGCCTGGGGCGCAGGGCAGCCCCAGCATTTT
CAWGAGQPQHF
>.|TRBJ1-5|.|TRBV4-2
TGTGCCAGCTCCCGAGGGCAGACCAATCAGCCCCAGCATTTT
CASSRGQTNQPQHF
>.|TRBJ2-5|.|TRBV18
TGTGCCAGCTCACCCGGCGGACAAGAGACCCAGTACTTC
CASSPGGQETQYF
>.|TRBJ2-7|TRBD1|TRBV6-5
TGTGCCAGCAGCCACCGGGACAGGGGGTCCTACGAGCAGTACTTC
CASSHRDRGSYEQYF
>.|TRBJ2-2|.|TRBV19
TGTGCCAGTAGTATCCCCCGCTGGAGGGCAGGCATTAACACCGGGGAGCTGTTTTTT
CASSIPRWRAGINTGELFF
>once|TRBJ2-7|.|TRBV11-2
TGTGCCAGCAGCCCTCCGAGCTCCTACGAGCAGTACTTC
CASSPPSSYEQYF
>.|TRBJ2-1|TRBD2|TRBV29-1
TGCAGCGTTGAAGGAGGGCGGGAGGTTGTCAATGAGCAGTTCTTC
CSVEGGREVVNEQFF
>.|TRBJ2-7|TRBD1|TRBV9
TGTGCCAGCAGCGAAGACAGGGGCATCGAGCAGTACTTC
CASSEDRGIEQYF
>.|TRBJ2-7|TRBD2|TRBV5-1
TGCGCCAGCAGTCGGTTAGGTTCCCAGCGGGGCTACGAGCAGTACTTC
CASSRLGSQRGYEQYF
>.|TRBJ1-2|TRBD1|TRBV5-4
TGTGCCAGCAGCTTGAAGGGGGCAGACGGCTATGGCTACACCTTC
CASSLKGADGYGYTF
>.|TRBJ2-5|.|TRBV6-5
TGTGCGAATAGCCTTAGGGGGGGGATCCAAGAGACCCAGTACTTC
CANSLRGGIQETQYF
>.|TRBJ1-1|TRBD1|TRBV4-3
TGCGCCAGCAGCCAAGAAACAGGGGGCTCTGAAGCTTTCTTT
CASSQETGGSEAFF
>.|TRBJ1-3|TRBD1|TRBV7-2
TGTGCCAGCAGCCCCGGGACAGTCTCTGGAAACACCATATATTTT
CASSPGTVSGNTIYF
>.|TRBJ2-2|.|TRBV5-6
TGTGCCAGCACTCGGGACGGGAGATTAACCGGGGAGCTGTTTTTT
CASTRDGRLTGELFF
>.|TRBJ1-3|.|TRBV10-3
TGTGCCACAGAGGGGGATAGTGGAAACACCATATATTTT
CATEGDSGNTIYF
>.|TRBJ1-2|TRBD1|TRBV6-1
TGTGCCAGCAGTGGTTGGACAGGGGGGGATGGCTACACCTTC
CASSGWTGGDGYTF
>.|TRBJ2-1|.|TRBV6-1
TGTGCCAGCAGTGAAGTGGGTATAATGGGGGGCAATGAGCAGTTCTTC
CASSEVGIMGGNEQFF
>.|TRBJ1-4|TRBD1|TRBV19
TGTGCCAGTAGGACCGGACAGGGGTTAGGCGAAAAACTGTTTTTT
CASRTGQGLGEKLFF
>.|TRBJ2-7|.|TRBV18
TGTGCCAGCTCGGCCACGGGGGGCCCCTACGAGCAGTACTTC
CASSATGGPYEQYF
>.|TRBJ2-5|TRBD2|TRBV9
TGTGCCAGCAGCGCCTCTCCGGGACTAGCGGGAGGGCAAGAGACCCAGTACTTC
CASSASPGLAGGQETQYF
>.|TRBJ1-5|TRBD1|TRBV15
TGTGCCACCAGCAGAGGCCAAGGACAGGGGCATCAGCCCCAGCATTTT
CATSRGQGQGHQPQHF
>few|TRBJ1-5|TRBD1|TRBV5-5
TGTGCCAGCAGCTCGCCCGTTTCGGGACAGCCCAATCAGCCCCAGCATTTT
CASSSPVSGQPNQPQHF
>.|TRBJ2-7|TRBD1|TRBV7-2
TGTGCCAGCAGCTTCTTTAAGGGACAGGGGGACGAGCAGTACTTC
CASSFFKGQGDEQYF
>.|TRBJ2-7|.|TRBV29-1
TGCAGCGTTGGAGTAGAAGGGAGCCCCCTCGAGCAGTACTTC
CSVGVEGSPLEQYF
>.|TRBJ2-1|TRBD2|TRBV9
TGTGCCAGCAGCTCCCACGGACTAGCGGGGGACAATGAGCAGTTCTTC
CASSSHGLAGDNEQFF
>.|TRBJ2-7|TRBD2|TRBV10-3
TGTGCCATCAGTGAGTCGACAGGAACTAGCGGGACCTACGAGCAGTACTTC
CAISESTGTSGTYEQYF
>.|TRBJ2-2|.|TRBV2
TGTGCCAGCACGGGCGGGAAAACGAACACCGGGGAGCTGTTTTTT
CASTGGKTNTGELFF
>.|TRBJ2-7|.|TRBV18
TGTGCCAGCTCACCAACGCCCCTCCCGGGACACCTGTTCCCCGAGCAGTACTTC
CASSPTPLPGHLFPEQYF
>.|TRBJ2-7|.|TRBV7-2
TGTGCCAGCAGCTTACAATTTGACAGCTCCTACGAGCAGTACTTC
CASSLQFDSSYEQYF